Listed below are T cell receptor beta chains from one sample, sequenced in a study of T cell changes during pregnancy in multiple sclerosis. Only in-frame clones appear in the TCRdb table, and some are missing; sequencing was by immunoSEQ multiplex PCR. The sample consists of tens of thousands of clones, 94% of them appearing once. The material sequenced was peripheral blood, taken in the third trimester of pregnancy. The receptor set was obtained from a female donor with multiple sclerosis, enrolled in a pregnancy study. Each CDR3 is given with its conserved first and last residue. A D gene is named only where the DNA matches it firmly. The size entry is marked missing in some rows and otherwise reads once, few, many or a size class.

v_gene	j_gene	d_gene	abundance	CDR3nt	CDR3aa
TRBV30	TRBJ1-5	-	-	TGTGCCTGGAGTGTACGGCAGCAACTAAATCAGCCCCAGCATTTT	CAWSVRQQLNQPQHF
TRBV27	TRBJ1-5	-	-	TGTGCCAGCAGCCTACAGGGTCAGCCCCAGCATTTT	CASSLQGQPQHF
TRBV30	TRBJ2-7	-	-	TGTGCCTGGAACAGGGAGTACGAGCAGTACTTC	CAWNREYEQYF
TRBV7-6	TRBJ2-2	TRBD2	-	TGTGCCAGCAGCTTAACGGGGACTAGCGGGACTTGGGCCGGGGAGCTGTTTTTT	CASSLTGTSGTWAGELFF
TRBV6-1	TRBJ2-5	TRBD1	-	TGTGCCAGCAGGGGACAGAACTATCGGACCCAGTACTTC	CASRGQNYRTQYF
TRBV6-6	TRBJ1-4	TRBD1	-	TGTGCCAGCAGCCGTACAGGGGATGGGGAAAAACTGTTTTTT	CASSRTGDGEKLFF
TRBV9	TRBJ1-1	TRBD1	-	TGTGCCAGCAGCGTAGGGACAGGGAGGAACACTGAAGCTTTCTTT	CASSVGTGRNTEAFF
TRBV9	TRBJ2-2	TRBD1	-	TGTGCCAGCAGGCCCGGGGCAGGGGGACGGACCGGGGAGCTGTTTTTT	CASRPGAGGRTGELFF
TRBV30	TRBJ2-7	-	-	TGTGCCTGGACAGGGGTGAACCCCTACGAGCAGTACTTC	CAWTGVNPYEQYF
TRBV19	TRBJ2-7	-	once	TGTGCCAGTAGTCGGAGGGGTAGCAGCTCCTACGAGCAGTACTTC	CASSRRGSSSYEQYF
TRBV11-2	TRBJ2-7	-	-	TGTGCCAGCAGCTTAGATGGGCACAGGGTCCTTCCCTACGAGCAGTACTTC	CASSLDGHRVLPYEQYF
TRBV11-2	TRBJ2-5	TRBD1	-	TGTGCCAGCAGCTCCCTACTCAGGGGGTTAAGTGAGGAGACCCAGTACTTC	CASSSLLRGLSEETQYF
TRBV9	TRBJ1-3	-	-	TGTGCCAGCAGCGTACAGGGGGGAAACACCATATATTTT	CASSVQGGNTIYF
TRBV27	TRBJ1-1	TRBD1	-	TGTGCCAGCAGTTTAGACAGGGCCACTGAAGCTTTCTTT	CASSLDRATEAFF
TRBV28	TRBJ1-1	-	-	TGTGCCAGCAGTTTAGAGGGATGGACTGAAGCTTTCTTT	CASSLEGWTEAFF
TRBV5-1	TRBJ2-5	-	-	TGCGCCAGCAGCCTGGACACGCAAGAGACCCAGTACTTC	CASSLDTQETQYF